One and the same sample provided the 20 T cell receptor beta chains below, sequenced in a study of CD8 T cells in Susac syndrome. With random hexamers, reverse transcription was performed on roughly 0.5 to 1 ug of RNA. TCRdb re-analysed the immunoSEQ multiplex PCR reads in MiXCR, keeping a single row per CDR3 protein. This sample carries tens of thousands of distinct CDR3 sequences, roughly 94% of them seen once, and the ten largest clones take 0.35% to 0.4%. Sequences were obtained from CD8+ T cells from PBMCs. These receptors were collected from a human donor with multiple sclerosis.

The V gene is TRBV3-1, the J gene TRBJ2-7, with 8 bases fitting TRBD2. Per the germline V gene, CDR1 is LGHDT and CDR2 is YNNKEL (reference sequence). After removal of 0 bases from V and 4 bases from J, the junction contained 8 bases not matched to a gene. The CDR3 has 16 residues. The DNA for the CDR3 is TGTGCCAGCAGCCAAGACACCGCGCTAGCGGGTTACGAGCAGTACTTC. Protein: CASSQDTALAGYEQYF.

V and J are TRBV6-1 and TRBJ1-5, with TRBD1 matching 8 bases. Germline values: CDR1 MNHNS, CDR2 SASEGT. J was trimmed by 0 bases and V by 7 bases; bases with no gene match: 11. This CDR3 region has 17 residues. CDR3 DNA: TGTGCCAGCACCCCACCGGACAGGGATTATAGCAATCAGCCCCAGCATTTT. Translated, it gives CASTPPDRDYSNQPQHF.

In the case of this clonotype: The CDR3 does not close with the conserved phenylalanine or tryptophan, likely indicating a read error. The genes are TRBV4-1 and TRBJ2-7; 9 bases line up with TRBD1. The CDR3 sequence is 18 residues long. Germline lookup yields CDR1 MGHRA and CDR2 YSYEKL. Trimming cost V 4 bases and J 3 bases; bases outside gene matches: 16. The CDR3 DNA sequence: TGCGCCAGCAGCCCTCAGCCCCGGACAGGGGCCGGAGTCTACGAGCAGTACTTG. Its translation is CASSPQPRTGAGVYEQYL.

The rearrangement links TRBV20-1 to TRBJ2-3; TRBD2 aligns across 10 bases. The CDR3 contains 17 residues. The V and J ends lost 6 bases and 2 bases, in that order; junction bases with no gene match: 14. Germline lookup yields CDR1 DFQATT and CDR2 SNEGSKA (reference sequence). The CDR3 DNA is TGCAGTGCCCTCCCCCTCAGCGGGAGGGGCTTCACAGATACGCAGTATTTT. As protein: CSALPLSGRGFTDTQYF.

The rearrangement links TRBV30 to TRBJ2-1; 10 bases are a match to TRBD2. Unmatched junction bases numbered 8, after V lost 4 bases and J lost 2 bases. The CDR3 has 16 residues. Germline-derived CDR1 and CDR2 are GTSNPN and SVGIG (reference sequence). CDR3 nucleotides: TGTGCCTGGAACTCGGGAGCGGGGGGGCCCTACAATGAGCAGTTCTTC. Amino acid sequence: CAWNSGAGGPYNEQFF.

The V gene is TRBV7-8, the J gene TRBJ2-7; TRBD1 matches 8 bases. From germline, CDR1 is SGHVS and CDR2 FQNEAQ. The CDR3 is made up of 14 amino acids. V was clipped by 5 bases and J by 6 bases; unmatched bases: 9. The CDR3 is CASSRQGAAREQYF. CDR3 nucleotide sequence: TGTGCCAGCAGCCGCCAGGGGGCGGCTCGCGAGCAGTACTTC.

The chain employs TRBV6-6 and TRBJ2-7, with D tentatively TRBD2 (7 bases). Between the trimmed V and J ends, which lost 5 bases and 1 base, there was a span of 18 bases. Germline CDR1 and CDR2: MNHNY and SVGAGI (reference sequence). This CDR3 has 16 amino acids. The CDR3 protein is CASSASGGLGSYEQYF. The CDR3 DNA sequence: TGTGCCAGCAGTGCCTCGGGGGGCCTAGGGTCCTACGAGCAGTACTTC.

This chain joins TRBV6-5 and TRBJ1-2, with D perhaps matching TRBD1 (6 bases). Trimming cost V 2 bases and J 8 bases, with 12 bases left between them. Germline assignment: CDR1 MNHEY and CDR2 SVGAGI. The CDR3 spans 13 residues. The CDR3 here is CASSYGGGDGYTF. CDR3 DNA: TGTGCCAGCAGTTACGGGGGGGGCGACGGCTACACCTTC.

V is TRBV6-4 and J is TRBJ2-3, with D maybe TRBD1 (5 bases). The CDR3 runs to 14 residues. Germline assignment: CDR1 MRHNA and CDR2 SNTAGT. The ends were cut back, 2 bases at V and 6 bases at J, with 12 bases in the middle. The CDR3, as DNA: TGTGCCAGCAGTGACAGGGCAGGGTCGGATACGCAGTATTTT. Its protein is CASSDRAGSDTQYF.

The chain's CDR3 is CASSLETGSEQFF. The CDR3 DNA is TGTGCCAGCAGTCTAGAGACAGGGAGTGAGCAGTTCTTC. The chain couples TRBV27 to TRBJ2-1, with 7 bases lining up with TRBD1. CDR1 is MNHEY, CDR2 SMNVEV, per germline (reference sequence). V lost 5 bases, J lost 9 bases, and 7 bases stayed unmatched. This CDR3 is built from 13 residues.

This chain connects TRBV6-6 to TRBJ1-1, with D perhaps TRBD1 (5 bases). The CDR3 loop spans 10 amino acids. V lost 8 bases to trimming and J lost 6 bases, with 7 bases between them. Germline CDR1 MNHNY, CDR2 SVGAGI (reference sequence). The CDR3: CASGGAEAFF. DNA of the CDR3: TGTGCCAGCGGAGGGGCTGAAGCTTTCTTT.

J is TRBJ1-1 and V is TRBV25-1; a possible D gene is TRBD1 (6 bases). Trimming removed 4 bases at V and 4 bases at J, with 10 bases between. This CDR3 comprises 13 residues. In germline, CDR1 is MGHDK, CDR2 SYGVNS. This CDR3 reads CASSGGGGTEAFF. In DNA form, the CDR3 reads TGTGCCAGCAGTGGAGGGGGAGGCACTGAAGCTTTCTTT.

This rearrangement joins TRBV19 to TRBJ1-2; no clear D. Trimming shortened V by 7 bases and J by 0 bases, and 6 bases separated the two germline ends. This CDR3 is 12 amino acids long. Germline CDR1 and CDR2: LNHDA and SQIVND (reference sequence). CDR3 in amino acids: CASTDSNYGYTF. The CDR3 DNA is TGTGCCAGTACAGATTCTAACTATGGCTACACCTTC. Combining the CDR3 with reference TRBV19 and TRBJ1-2 gives the whole variable domain DGGITQSPKYLFRKEGQNVTLSCEQNLNHDAMYWYRQDPGQGLRLIYYSQIVNDFQKGDIAEGYSVSREKKESFPLTVTSAQKNPTAFYLCASTDSNYGYTFGSGTRLTVV.

The V call is TRBV29-1, the J call TRBJ2-2, with 7 positions matching TRBD2. CDR3 length: 12 amino acids. Unmatched junction bases numbered 7, after V lost 8 bases and J lost 7 bases. Germline CDR1 SQVTM, CDR2 ANQGSEA. The CDR3 spells CSLGTTDGELFF. In DNA, the CDR3 is TGCAGCCTAGGGACTACGGACGGGGAGCTGTTTTTT.

The chain uses TRBV29-1 and TRBJ1-2; no firm D call. CDR3 size: 11 residues. V lost 7 bases and J lost 4, with 10 bases in between. CDR1 and CDR2 from the germline V gene are SQVTM and ANQGSEA. The DNA of the CDR3 is TGCAGCGGCGACACCATCTATGGCTACACCTTC. It is translated as CSGDTIYGYTF. The variable domain in full, with the rest retrieved from reference TRBV29-1 and TRBJ1-2, is SAVISQKPSRDICQRGTSLTIQCQVDSQVTMMFWYRQQPGQSLTLIATANQGSEATYESGFVIDKFPISRPNLTFSTLTVSNMSPEDSSIYLCSGDTIYGYTFGSGTRLTVV.

This clonotype was picked up one time. V is TRBV7-6 and J is TRBJ2-2, with 7 bases matching TRBD2. This CDR3 is 15 amino acids long. Trimming at V came to 1 base and at J to 5 bases, leaving 4 bases not matched to a gene. CDR1 is SGHVS and CDR2 is FNYEAQ in the germline V gene. In nucleotides, the CDR3 is TGTGCCAGCAGCTTAGTGGGAGGGCAAACCGGGGAGCTGTTTTTT. Protein: CASSLVGGQTGELFF.

The chain recombines TRBV12-3 or TRBV12-4 with TRBJ2-4, with D tentatively TRBD1 (6 bases). V was trimmed by 5 bases and J by 2 bases, leaving 13 bases between them. The CDR3 has 15 residues. For the CDR3, the DNA is TGTGCCAGCAGTCGAAAAACAGGGTCCAAAAACATTCAGTACTTC. This codes for CASSRKTGSKNIQYF.

The genes are TRBV7-9 and TRBJ1-5, with a possible D match to TRBD1 (5 bases). The V end was cut by 0 bases, the J end by 8 bases, with 5 bases between. CDR1 is SEHNR, CDR2 FQNEAQ, per germline (reference sequence). The CDR3 length is 12 residues. CDR3 loop: CASSLAGEPQHF. CDR3 bases: TGTGCCAGCAGCTTAGCGGGGGAGCCCCAGCATTTT.

This chain's CDR3 is CSARAGAGAFF. The CDR3 coding sequence is TGCAGTGCTAGAGCAGGGGCCGGAGCTTTCTTT. V usage is TRBV20-1 and J usage is TRBJ1-1; D may be TRBD1 (6 bases). Germline CDR1 is DFQATT and CDR2 is SNEGSKA (reference sequence). This CDR3 region has 11 residues. The V end lost 1 base, the J end lost 10 bases, and 10 bases lay between the germline ends.

The V gene is TRBV7-7, the J gene TRBJ2-5, with 14 nucleotides matching TRBD2. The CDR3 covers 16 residues. Unmatched junction bases numbered 6, after V lost 4 bases and J lost 5 bases. Germline CDR1 is SSHAT and CDR2 is FNYEAQ (reference sequence). As DNA, the CDR3 is TGTGCCAGCAGCTACGGGACTAGCGGGAGACGCGAGACCCAGTACTTC. Its translation: CASSYGTSGRRETQYF. Complete variable domain (other parts from reference TRBV7-7 and TRBJ2-5): GAGVSQSPRYKVTKRGQDVTLRCDPISSHATLYWYQQALGQGPEFLTYFNYEAQPDKSGLPSDRFSAERPEGSISTLTIQRTEQRDSAMYRCASSYGTSGRRETQYFGPGTRLLVL.